One sample yielded the 23 T cell receptor beta chains listed below, sequenced in a study of blood T cell repertoires in COVID-19. Clones were sequenced by immunoSEQ multiplex PCR, and TCRdb holds only the in-frame ones, with some missing. The table includes under 85,000 clones, almost 85% detected once. The sequenced sample consisted of peripheral blood. The receptors were sampled from a man in his forties or fifties with acute or convalescent COVID-19.

The rearrangement links TRBV11-3 to TRBJ1-1, with D perhaps TRBD1 (5 bases). This CDR3 comprises 13 residues. Trimming took off 4 bases at V and 6 bases at J, with 12 bases between the two ends. The germline V gene encodes CDR1 SGHNT and CDR2 YENEEA. The CDR3 loop reads CASSSGFYAEAFF. DNA for the CDR3: TGTGCCAGCAGCTCAGGGTTTTACGCTGAAGCTTTCTTT.

This chain links TRBV3-1 (or the pseudogene TRBV3-2) with TRBJ2-2; D is uncertain. This CDR3 has 12 amino acids. Germline lookup yields CDR1 LGHDT and CDR2 YNNKEL (reference sequence). The ends were cut back, 4 bases at V and 6 bases at J, with 6 bases in the middle. CDR3 DNA sequence: TGTGCCAGCAGCCTCAGTTCCGGGGAGCTGTTTTTT. Translated, it gives CASSLSSGELFF.

The CDR3 DNA is TGTGCCACCAGCAGGGGACAGGGCTCAGAGACCCAGTACTTC. This translates into CATSRGQGSETQYF. The rearrangement uses TRBV15 and TRBJ2-5; 9 bases align to TRBD1. CDR3 size: 14 residues. After removal of 3 bases from V and 4 bases from J, the junction contained 3 bases not matched to a gene. Germline lookup yields CDR1 LNHNV and CDR2 YYDKDF (reference sequence).

The chain combines TRBV12-3 or TRBV12-4 with TRBJ1-5, with 8 positions matching TRBD1. This CDR3 has 13 amino acids. V trimming: 6 bases; J trimming: 7 bases; junction bases outside the gene matches: 5. The DNA of the CDR3 is TGTGCCAGCAGCAGGGGGCGCGAGCAGCCCCAGCATTTT. It yields the protein CASSRGREQPQHF.

The rearrangement uses TRBV30 and TRBJ2-7, with D perhaps matching TRBD1 (6 bases). CDR1 is GTSNPN and CDR2 is SVGIG in the germline V gene (reference sequence). The CDR3 spans 13 residues. Trimming took 8 bases from V and 2 from J, leaving 16 bases between them. CDR3 coding DNA: TGTGCCGGAGAGGAGGACAGAGCCTACGAGCAGTACTTC. It yields the protein CAGEEDRAYEQYF.

This chain connects TRBV5-4 to TRBJ1-2; 7 bases fit TRBD1. V lost 1 base to trimming and J lost 4 bases; unmatched junction nucleotides: 4. Germline CDR1 and CDR2: SGHNT and YYREEE (reference sequence). There are 14 residues in the CDR3. This chain's CDR3 is CASSLRDSGYGYTF. CDR3 DNA: TGTGCCAGCAGCTTGCGGGACAGTGGCTATGGCTACACCTTC.

The table lists this clone with a count of one. The chain links TRBV5-1 to TRBJ2-2; 13 bases agree with TRBD2. The CDR3 totals 14 residues. From germline, CDR1 is SGHRS and CDR2 YFSETQ. V trimming: 4 bases; J trimming: 7 bases; junction bases outside the gene matches: 1. The CDR3 reads CASSGTSGVGELFF. The CDR3, as DNA: TGCGCCAGCAGCGGGACTAGCGGGGTCGGGGAGCTGTTTTTT.

The rearrangement uses TRBV6-5 and TRBJ1-3; tentative D call: TRBD1 (5 bases). Germline V gives CDR1 MNHEY, CDR2 SVGAGI. The ends were cut back, 8 bases at V and 0 bases at J, with 14 bases in the middle. There are 15 residues in the CDR3. The CDR3 nucleotides are TGTGCCAGCGGAAAGGACACCAACTCTGGAAACACCATATATTTT. This translates into CASGKDTNSGNTIYF.

The rearrangement links TRBV19 to TRBJ2-6; D perhaps matches TRBD2 (6 bases). V was clipped by 7 bases and J by 0 bases, with 25 bases between them. Germline V CDR1 and CDR2: LNHDA, SQIVND (reference sequence). The CDR3 contains 20 residues. The CDR3 is CASTDVWYGTDNSGANVLTF. CDR3 nucleotides: TGTGCCAGTACCGATGTGTGGTATGGGACTGACAACTCTGGGGCCAACGTCCTGACTTTC.

This clone was observed a single time. This chain uses TRBV19 with TRBJ1-1, with a tentative D call TRBD1 (5 bases). CDR1 is LNHDA and CDR2 is SQIVND in the germline V gene (reference sequence). The CDR3 loop spans 13 amino acids. V was trimmed by 5 bases and J by 4 bases, leaving 11 bases between them. The CDR3 nucleotides read TGTGCCAGTAGTTTGGGGGAGGTCACTGAAGCTTTCTTT. Translated: CASSLGEVTEAFF.

The genes are TRBV24-1 and TRBJ1-2; D remains ambiguous. The V gene's germline CDR1 is KGHDR and CDR2 SFDVKD. This CDR3 region has 13 residues. Trimming cost V 2 bases and J 0 bases, with 3 bases left between them. CDR3 nucleotides: TGTGCCACCAGTGATTCAACTAACTATGGCTACACCTTC. Its protein product is CATSDSTNYGYTF.

This chain connects TRBV6-5 to TRBJ1-5, with 7 bases identical to TRBD1. Germline CDR1 and CDR2: MNHEY and SVGAGI. The CDR3 has 14 amino acids. The junction had 4 bases not matched to a gene; V was cut back by 5 bases and J by 3 bases. The CDR3 region is CASSTGTANQPQHF. As DNA, the CDR3 is TGTGCCAGCAGTACCGGGACAGCCAATCAGCCCCAGCATTTT.

The J gene is TRBJ1-5, the V gene TRBV7-2; possibly TRBD1 for D (5 bases). The CDR3 runs 15 residues. The V end was cut by 3 bases, the J end by 1 base, with 10 bases between. CDR1 is SGHTA, CDR2 FQGNSA, per germline. As DNA, the CDR3 is TGTGCCAGCAGCTTCCTCAGGGAAAGCAATCAGCCCCAGCATTTT. This encodes CASSFLRESNQPQHF.

The chain combines TRBV11-2 with TRBJ1-2; 9 bases are a match to TRBD1. V dropped 5 bases and J dropped 2; count of bases not matched to a gene: 9. The germline V gene has CDR1 SGHAT and CDR2 FQNNGV. The CDR3 sequence is 16 residues long. The CDR3 coding sequence is TGTGCCAGCAGCCGGGGACAGGGCCGCCCGAACTATGGCTACACCTTC. Translation: CASSRGQGRPNYGYTF.

This clone was seen only once. The chain joins TRBV3-1 (or the pseudogene TRBV3-2) to TRBJ2-3; D gene uncertain. The CDR3 extends over 15 amino acids. CDR1 and CDR2 (germline): LGHDT, YNNKEL (reference sequence). Trimming took off 4 bases at V and 0 bases at J, with 11 bases between the two ends. The DNA for the CDR3 is TGTGCCAGCAGCCCCCTTCGGCGGAGCACAGATACGCAGTATTTT. It encodes CASSPLRRSTDTQYF.

This clone was counted a few times. The J gene is TRBJ1-2, the V gene TRBV27, with D unclear. The germline V gene encodes CDR1 MNHEY and CDR2 SMNVEV (reference sequence). This CDR3 region has 12 residues. Deletions cut 8 bases from V and 8 bases from J, with 15 bases between. The CDR3 is CASAGDIGGYTF. The CDR3 DNA is TGTGCCAGCGCCGGAGATATTGGGGGCTACACCTTC.

The chain uses TRBV18 and TRBJ1-2; no definite D call. The CDR3 extends over 15 amino acids. Germline-derived CDR1 and CDR2 are KGHSH and LQKENI. Trimming removed 2 bases at V and 6 bases at J, with 16 bases between. The CDR3 spells CASSPSVEALNGYTF. DNA for the CDR3: TGTGCCAGCTCACCATCCGTTGAGGCGTTAAATGGCTACACCTTC.

CDR3 DNA: TGTGCCACCAGCTCCCTCAATGAGCAGTTCTTC. Protein product: CATSSLNEQFF. This chain uses TRBV15 with TRBJ2-1; D remains unclear. The V gene lost 5 bases and the J gene lost 6 bases, with 5 bases spanning the gap. The CDR3 is made up of 11 amino acids. Germline values: CDR1 LNHNV, CDR2 YYDKDF (reference sequence).

A word on this clone: Sequence at one end of the junction differs from germline and may be a read error. J is TRBJ2-7 and V is TRBV27, with 11 bases matching TRBD1. Germline values: CDR1 MNHEY, CDR2 SMNVEV (reference sequence). The CDR3 is 15 residues long. The CDR3 loop is CAGSMGQGVGYEQYF. CDR3 nucleotides: TGTGCCGGCAGCATGGGACAGGGGGTTGGATACGAGCAGTACTTC.

The V call is TRBV7-3, the J call TRBJ2-2, with a possible D match to TRBD2 (6 bases). The germline V and J ends were trimmed by 3 bases and 1 base, with 15 bases remaining between them. Germline V gene lookup returns CDR1 SGHTA and CDR2 FQGTGA. The CDR3 covers 17 residues. This CDR3 is CASSFGSGQRNTGELFF. CDR3 sequence (DNA): TGTGCCAGCAGCTTTGGGAGCGGGCAGAGGAACACCGGGGAGCTGTTTTTT. Variable domain in full (rest from reference TRBV7-3 and TRBJ2-2): GAGVSQTPSNKVTEKGKYVELRCDPISGHTALYWYRQSLGQGPEFLIYFQGTGAADDSGLPNDRFFAVRPEGSVSTLKIQRTERGDSAVYLCASSFGSGQRNTGELFFGEGSRLTVL.

V and J are TRBV18 and TRBJ2-7, with TRBD1 as a possible D gene (5 bases). Trimming stripped 3 bases from V and 4 bases from J, with 7 bases between. This CDR3 comprises 12 residues. Germline V gene lookup returns CDR1 KGHSH and CDR2 LQKENI. CDR3 sequence reads: CASSPAGYEQYF. CDR3 sequence (DNA): TGTGCCAGCTCACCCGCAGGGTACGAGCAGTACTTC.

The J gene is TRBJ1-1, the V gene TRBV6-6, with a tentative D call TRBD1 (5 bases). The CDR3 runs to 13 residues. The V end lost 6 bases, the J end lost 4 bases, and 12 bases lay between the germline ends. Looked up from germline, CDR1 is MNHNY and CDR2 is SVGAGI (reference sequence). The CDR3 sequence: CASSHGGGTEAFF. Written as DNA, the CDR3 is TGTGCCAGCAGCCACGGGGGGGGCACTGAAGCTTTCTTT.

The V and J genes are TRBV19 and TRBJ2-6; D possibly corresponds to TRBD1 (6 bases). V was shortened by 7 bases and J by 4 bases, with 17 bases between the two germline ends. The germline V gene encodes CDR1 LNHDA and CDR2 SQIVND (reference sequence). The CDR3 consists of 16 residues. The DNA for the CDR3 is TGTGCCAGTACCCCAGGGGTTCCGCGCGGGGCCAACGTCCTGACTTTC. Protein: CASTPGVPRGANVLTF.